Given below is one T cell receptor (beta chain) in context. Sequencing used immunoSEQ multiplex PCR; TCRdb keeps in-frame clones, though not all of them. This sample has roughly 1,500 clones, with around 80% found just once. Germline CDR1 GTSNPN, CDR2 SVGIG (reference sequence). The length of the CDR3 is 14 residues. The V and J ends lost 3 bases and 1 base respectively, with 12 bases between them. The data are from a study of STAT5B mutations in CD4+ large granular lymphocyte leukemia. The specimen sequenced was PBMCs. This receptor was identified in a man between 65 and 85 years old with CD4+ T-cell large granular lymphocyte leukemia. The chain carries TRBV30 and TRBJ1-1; D unresolved. The CDR3 DNA follows: TGTGCCTGGAGCAAGGCAACCCCGAACACTGAAGCTTTCTTT. Protein: CAWSKATPNTEAFF.